These 10 T cell receptor beta chains share one sample of origin, sequenced in a study of shared clonotypes between healthy human individuals. The method was immunoSEQ multiplex PCR; TCRdb's version includes in-frame clones alone and lacks a portion of them. The sample lists about 600,000 clones; about 96% were seen once. The sequenced material came from naive CD4+ T cells sorted from blood. Subset noted: CD45RA+ positively selected. These TCRs come from a woman between 25 and 40 years old in good health.

The chain employs TRBV27 and TRBJ2-3, with a weak D call TRBD1 (5 bases). Trimming pared 2 bases from V and 6 bases from J, leaving 18 bases between. Germline V CDR1 and CDR2: MNHEY, SMNVEV (reference sequence). This CDR3 is 16 amino acids long. The CDR3 DNA reads TGTGCCAGCAGTTTAACAATACTACCCCCAGGGGATACGCAGTATTTT. The encoded protein is CASSLTILPPGDTQYF.

This sequence joins TRBV4-1 and TRBJ2-3; D might be TRBD1 (6 bases). The germline CDR1 and CDR2 sequences are MGHRA and YSYEKL. The germline V and J ends were trimmed by 1 base and 2 bases, with 13 bases remaining between them. The CDR3 contains 16 residues. Here the CDR3 reads CASSQGNHRDTDTQYF. In DNA, the CDR3 is TGCGCCAGCAGCCAAGGGAACCACAGGGACACAGATACGCAGTATTTT.

The CDR3 sequence: CASSSPTQVSYGYTF. The CDR3 coding sequence is TGTGCCAGCAGCTCTCCGACCCAAGTCAGCTATGGCTACACCTTC. The gene calls are TRBV5-4 and TRBJ1-2; no reliable D call. Germline assignment: CDR1 SGHNT and CDR2 YYREEE (reference sequence). V lost 3 bases to trimming and J lost 4 bases, with 16 bases between them. The CDR3 consists of 15 residues.

The chain recombines TRBV5-1 with TRBJ1-1; no definite D call. Germline CDR1 reads SGHRS; CDR2 reads YFSETQ. The V end was cut by 4 bases, the J end by 0 bases, with 13 bases between. The CDR3 runs 15 residues. CDR3 protein: CASSLAGIMNTEAFF. CDR3 in DNA: TGCGCCAGCAGCCTGGCCGGGATCATGAACACTGAAGCTTTCTTT. The full variable domain, in which reference TRBV5-1 and TRBJ1-1 provide the parts outside the CDR3, is KAGVTQTPRYLIKTRGQQVTLSCSPISGHRSVSWYQQTPGQGLQFLFEYFSETQRNKGNFPGRFSGRQFSNSRSEMNVSTLELGDSALYLCASSLAGIMNTEAFFGQGTRLTVV.

The sample holds one count of this clone. The chain has TRBV19 and TRBJ2-4; the D gene is possibly TRBD2 (5 bases). Germline V gives CDR1 LNHDA, CDR2 SQIVND (reference sequence). V lost 3 bases, J lost 6 bases, and 21 bases lay in between. The CDR3 has 17 amino acids. DNA of the CDR3: TGTGCCAGTAGTATCCACGCTAGCAGGTTGGGTGGAAACATTCAGTACTTC. Encoded protein: CASSIHASRLGGNIQYF.

The chain has TRBV18 and TRBJ2-7; TRBD2 matches at 11 bases. The germline gives CDR1 KGHSH, CDR2 LQKENI. The CDR3 loop spans 14 amino acids. With 4 bases clipped from V and 5 bases from J, the junction kept 4 bases outside the gene matches. CDR3 bases: TGTGCCAGCTCACTAGCGGGAGGGTTCGACGAGCAGTACTTC. Protein sequence: CASSLAGGFDEQYF.

The chain joins TRBV29-1 to TRBJ1-5; TRBD1 might be the D (5 bases). The CDR3 sequence is 12 residues long. V was pared by 4 bases and J by 7 bases, with 11 bases between. CDR1 and CDR2 from the germline V gene are SQVTM and ANQGSEA. CDR3 DNA sequence: TGCAGCGTTGGGCAGGGTAGCCAGCCCCAGCATTTT. Protein product: CSVGQGSQPQHF.

V is TRBV18 and J is TRBJ2-7; 7 bases match TRBD1. The junction had 4 bases not matched to a gene; V was cut back by 2 bases and J by 0 bases. This CDR3 is 15 amino acids long. Germline CDR1 is KGHSH and CDR2 is LQKENI. The CDR3: CASSPVWDSSYEQYF. The CDR3 DNA follows: TGTGCCAGCTCACCAGTTTGGGACAGCTCCTACGAGCAGTACTTC.

This chain joins TRBV7-9 and TRBJ2-1, with D possibly being TRBD1 or TRBD2 (6 bases each). Germline CDR1 is SEHNR and CDR2 is FQNEAQ (reference sequence). The CDR3 sequence is 15 residues long. Trimming stripped 5 bases from V and 2 bases from J, with 13 bases between. For the CDR3, the DNA is TGTGCCAGCAGCCCCCCCGGGGGCGCCTACAATGAGCAGTTCTTC. This gives the protein CASSPPGGAYNEQFF.

This chain uses TRBV5-6 with TRBJ2-2; D is unclear. Between the trimmed V and J ends, which lost 1 base and 7 bases, there was a span of 5 bases. There are 12 residues in the CDR3. Per the germline V gene, CDR1 is SGHDT and CDR2 is YYEEEE. This CDR3 reads CASSLSGGELFF. DNA of the CDR3: TGTGCCAGCAGCTTGTCGGGCGGGGAGCTGTTTTTT.